The clone carrying this T cell receptor (beta chain) was picked up a small number of times. As yet, its antigen is unknown. The V end was cut by 10 bases, the J end by 0 bases, with 23 bases between. Germline-derived CDR1 and CDR2 are MRHNA and SNTAGT. The CDR3 sequence is 17 residues long. These data come from a study of T cells after yellow fever vaccination. Findings and limits, study-wide: A small proportion of clonotypes was detected in both the CD4 and CD8 compartments. The study re-detected most primary-vaccination clones after the booster (approximately 97% CD4, 88% CD8). Contamination by abundant bulk-population clonotypes could be present in FACS-sorted repertoires.

It was through 5'RACE template switching that TCR cDNA was made, with a universal primer site and UMIs added. MiXCR, applied by TCRdb to the 5' RACE reads, yields one record per CDR3 protein. The table includes 350,000 or so distinct CDR3 sequences, roughly 8.3% detected once. The chain is built from TRBV6-4 and TRBJ2-3; unclear D gene. The source was PBMCs, collected 35 to 50 days after the first yellow fever vaccination. This clonotype originated in a man aged 18 to 30 who received the YFV17D yellow fever vaccine. CDR3: CANEPSYSPSSTDTQYF. The DNA of the CDR3 is TGTGCCAACGAGCCATCTTACTCCCCTTCTAGCACAGATACGCAGTATTTT.